Here is one T cell receptor (beta chain) with its context. Generated by immunoSEQ multiplex PCR, the TCRdb table keeps only in-frame clones and is missing some. The sample shows about 140,000 clones, 84% of them seen only once. Participants were aged roughly 18 to 100 years from about two dozen US areas. Researchers sorted participants into cohorts using their self-reported clinical history. The CDR3 is 15 residues long. The V gene lost 3 bases and the J gene lost 5 bases, with 13 bases spanning the gap. From germline, CDR1 is MNHNS and CDR2 SASEGT. This specimen comes from a study of blood T cell repertoires in COVID-19. Study overall: The United States, Italy and Spain supplied acute and convalescent COVID-19 samples. T cells, B-cell-depleted T cells, or PBMCs provided the cDNA or gDNA that served as material.

This TCR came from a man aged 35 to 55 with acute COVID-19. Sequencing input: PBMCs or T cells enriched from blood (not recorded which). The V and J genes are TRBV6-1 and TRBJ2-2; no clear D. CDR3 residues: CASSDPARRTGELFF. DNA for the CDR3: TGTGCCAGCAGTGACCCCGCGCGGAGAACCGGGGAGCTGTTTTTT.